One T cell receptor beta chain is described in this entry. There is no known antigen for this receptor. Qualities for individual bases were not recorded, and no much larger clone is one base off. The immunoSEQ Assay, a bias-controlled multiplex PCR, was used to amplify TCRbeta CDR3 regions from genomic DNA. In the source study's methods: Within the assay, amplification of reference gene primers was used to estimate how many nucleated cells each sample contained. Sequence reads were collapsed and filtered to measure the absolute abundance of every unique TCRbeta CDR3 rearrangement. Productive Simpson clonality was computed per sample as the square root of Simpson's diversity index over productive rearrangements. TCRdb obtained this table from immuneACCESS and retained in-frame rearrangements with V and J assigned. These tables miss some clones; where compared with another copy, unresolved V genes account for less than half of the shortfall, and the remainder is unexplained. V, J and clone size derive from that table, while D and trimming were established from the DNA sequence. In all, the sample holds about 75,000 clones, and roughly 84% of those were seen once. The ten top clones hold approximately 20% of the sample.

The collaborating institutions used their own protocols to collect whole blood in K2EDTA tubes. Collaborator samples were shipped for TCRbeta analysis as frozen whole blood, isolated PBMCs, or DNA extracted from either sample type. The data were obtained in a study of blood T cell repertoires in COVID-19 (dated by TCRdb to the early 2020s). Regarding the study in general: Samples from collaborators originated in the United States, Italy and Spain and spanned both the acute and convalescent phases of COVID-19. The prospective study material was composed of cDNA or gDNA derived from T cells, B-cell-depleted T cells, or PBMCs. The dataset comprised deeply sampled blood TCRbeta repertoires from subjects exposed to, actively infected with, or recovered from COVID-19. The repertoires were released in a freely available public database meant as a resource for research on the immune response to SARS-CoV-2. The samples were drawn from two sources: the first 160 participants of the ongoing ImmuneRACE study, and some 1,300 subjects contributed by 6 global collaborators. Sample metadata almost always included a de-identified subject ID, COVID-19 status, age in years and sex. Where available, HLA class I and class II types were taken from metadata supplied by the sample provider and were not determined by assay-based typing.

The CDR3 starts with the cysteine, ends with the phenylalanine, and has 17 residues. Only the CDR3 portion is preserved as DNA: 51 bases, with reading frame beginning at the first base. Trimmed from V: 2 bases; trimmed from J: 0 bases; junction bases lacking a gene match: 5. The germline V gene specifies LGHNT as CDR1 and FRNRAP as CDR2. The paper's findings and limits, for the study overall: The quantity of clinical and demographic metadata differed by source and by participant and was supplied without curation.

Sequencing used peripheral blood. The rearranged chain carries TRBV12-5 and TRBJ2-1, with 9 junctional bases fitting TRBD2. The source of this sequence is a woman in her forties or fifties with acute or convalescent COVID-19. The sequenced DNA: TGTGCTAGTGGTTTGCCCGGAGCGGGGGGCTCCTACAATGAGCAGTTCTTC. Its amino acids are CASGLPGAGGSYNEQFF.